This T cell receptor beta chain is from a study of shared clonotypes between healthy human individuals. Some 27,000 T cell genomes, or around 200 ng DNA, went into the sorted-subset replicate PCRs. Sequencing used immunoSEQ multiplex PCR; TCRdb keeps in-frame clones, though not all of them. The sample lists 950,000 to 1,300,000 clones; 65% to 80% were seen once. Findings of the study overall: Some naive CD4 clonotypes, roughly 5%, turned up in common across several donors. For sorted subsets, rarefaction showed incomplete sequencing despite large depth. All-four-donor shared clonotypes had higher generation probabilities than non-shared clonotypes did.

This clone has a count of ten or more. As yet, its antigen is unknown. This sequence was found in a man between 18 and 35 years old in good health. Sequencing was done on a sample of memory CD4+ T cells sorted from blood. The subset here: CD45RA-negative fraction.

CDR3 sequence reads: CASSLKSGGTYEQYF. The CDR3 coding sequence is TGTGCCAGCAGTTTAAAGTCAGGGGGCACCTACGAGCAGTACTTC. This rearrangement joins TRBV27 to TRBJ2-7; TRBD1 aligns across 8 bases. Trimming at V came to 2 bases and at J to 2 bases, leaving 5 bases not matched to a gene. This CDR3 is 15 amino acids long. Per germline, CDR1 MNHEY and CDR2 SMNVEV (reference sequence).